The present T cell receptor (beta chain) was sequenced within a study of shared clonotypes between healthy human individuals. About the research overall: Donors were a couple of women and a few men aged 18 to 49.

The protocol was immunoSEQ multiplex PCR, while the TCRdb copy is restricted to in-frame clones and leaves out a portion. The sample records 2 million to 2.5 million clones, about 94% being singletons. This clone occurred once. Its antigen is currently unknown. The CDR3 consists of 15 residues. From germline, CDR1 is SGHRS and CDR2 YFSETQ. J lost 3 bases, V lost 2 bases, and 8 bases had no gene match. Study-level points and caveats: Richness estimates generally favored naive over memory subsets. Naive CD4 clonotypes overlapped across a handful of donors at about 5.2%.

Sequencing used naive CD4+ T cells sorted from blood. Subset of the sample: CD45RA+ positively selected. The chain links TRBV5-1 to TRBJ2-7, with TRBD1 identical over 7 bases. This TCR was sampled from a man younger than 35 in good health. The CDR3 loop reads CASSFIPGTDYEQYF. The CDR3 DNA sequence: TGCGCCAGCAGCTTCATTCCCGGGACAGACTACGAGCAGTACTTC.